This TCR beta chain was documented in a study of glioma-infiltrating T cells after dendritic cell vaccination. About the study: Patients received autologous tumor lysate-pulsed dendritic cell vaccination between about 2002 and 2013.

The PCR used 60 V beta and 13 J beta primers. TCRdb's copy holds only in-frame clones and misses some; the assay was immunoSEQ multiplex PCR. This table holds tens of thousands of clones, approximately 78% found once. Only patients with spare fresh-frozen tumor and over two years of follow-up were included. Before vaccination, two weeks after the third vaccination, and at progression, PBMC were collected. CDR3 length equals 17 residues. J gave up 8 bases and V 4 bases, and 13 bases lay outside the gene matches. Germline CDR1 SGHTS, CDR2 YDEGEE. The receptor's source is a human donor with glioblastoma. Material: blood, obtained before dendritic cell vaccination. The rearrangement uses TRBV5-8 and TRBJ1-6; 9 bases are shared with TRBD1. DNA of the CDR3: TGTGCCAGCAGCCCCGGACAGGGGTCCTTTTCGGATTCACCCCTCCACTTT. Its translation is CASSPGQGSFSDSPLHF.